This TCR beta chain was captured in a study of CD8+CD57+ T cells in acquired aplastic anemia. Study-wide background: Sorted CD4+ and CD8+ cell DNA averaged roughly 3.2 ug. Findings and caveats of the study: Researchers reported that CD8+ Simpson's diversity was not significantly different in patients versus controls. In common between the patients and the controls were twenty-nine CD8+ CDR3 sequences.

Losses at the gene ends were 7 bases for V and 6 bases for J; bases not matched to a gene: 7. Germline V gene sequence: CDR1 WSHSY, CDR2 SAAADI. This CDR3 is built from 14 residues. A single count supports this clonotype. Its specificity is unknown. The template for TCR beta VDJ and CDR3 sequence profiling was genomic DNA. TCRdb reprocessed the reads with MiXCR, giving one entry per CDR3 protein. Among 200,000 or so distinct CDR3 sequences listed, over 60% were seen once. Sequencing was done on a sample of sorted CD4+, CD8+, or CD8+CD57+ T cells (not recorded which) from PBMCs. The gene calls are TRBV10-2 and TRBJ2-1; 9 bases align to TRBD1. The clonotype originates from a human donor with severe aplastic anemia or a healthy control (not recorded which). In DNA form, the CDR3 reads TGCGCCAGCATTCCGGGACAGGGACCCAATGAGCAGTTCTTC. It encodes CASIPGQGPNEQFF.